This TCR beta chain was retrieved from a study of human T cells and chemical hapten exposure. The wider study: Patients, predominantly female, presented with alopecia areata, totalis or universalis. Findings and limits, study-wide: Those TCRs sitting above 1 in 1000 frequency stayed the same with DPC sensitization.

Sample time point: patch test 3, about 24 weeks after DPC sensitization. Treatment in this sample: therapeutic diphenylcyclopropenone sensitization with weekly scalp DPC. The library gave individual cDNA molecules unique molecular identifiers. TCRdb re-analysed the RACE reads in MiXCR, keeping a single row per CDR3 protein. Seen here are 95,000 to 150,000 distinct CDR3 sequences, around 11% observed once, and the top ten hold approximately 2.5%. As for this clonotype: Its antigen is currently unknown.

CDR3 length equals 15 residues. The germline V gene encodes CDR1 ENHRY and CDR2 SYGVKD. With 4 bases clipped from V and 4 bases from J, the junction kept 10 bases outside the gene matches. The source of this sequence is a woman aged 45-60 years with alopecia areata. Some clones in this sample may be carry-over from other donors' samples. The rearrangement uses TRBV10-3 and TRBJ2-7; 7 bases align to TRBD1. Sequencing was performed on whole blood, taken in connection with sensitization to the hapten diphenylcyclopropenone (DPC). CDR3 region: CAISALGTVEYEQYF. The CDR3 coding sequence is TGTGCCATCAGTGCGCTCGGGACAGTCGAGTACGAGCAGTACTTC.